The clone carrying this T cell receptor beta chain was detected a few times. These data are taken from a study of regulatory T cells in long-lasting Graves disease. The CDR3 extends over 13 amino acids. Germline loops: CDR1 SGDLS, CDR2 YYNGEE. The V and J ends lost 7 bases and 1 base respectively, with 11 bases between them. Time point defined: newly diagnosed GD, antithyroid drugs for less than 3 months. Construction of the TCR library relied on RNA isolated from PBMCs. TCR beta libraries were built with iRepertoire HTBI primers and Arm-PCR of CDR3 regions. One entry per CDR3 protein results from TCRdb running MiXCR on the multiplex PCR reads. Found here are about 360,000 distinct CDR3 sequences, 16% of them singletons; the top ten hold around 20%. The same data also contributed to another study, on T cells in Graves' hyperthyroidism and ophthalmopathy. That publication notes: Disease duration under 2 months; hyperthyroidism patients were aged 18 to 65. An initial round of RT-PCR targeting the TCR CDR3 relied on the HTBI primer set. The majority of expanded thyroid clonotypes above 0.001 also appeared in blood.

The V gene is TRBV9, the J gene TRBJ1-1, with unresolved D. The sequencing here drew on peripheral blood mononuclear cells (PBMCs), taken at new diagnosis, from a patient treated with antithyroid drugs. This TCR was sampled from a young woman with Graves disease. CDR3 sequence (DNA): TGTGCCAGCCGCCCCTTTGCGAACACTGAAGCTTTCTTT. As protein: CASRPFANTEAFF.